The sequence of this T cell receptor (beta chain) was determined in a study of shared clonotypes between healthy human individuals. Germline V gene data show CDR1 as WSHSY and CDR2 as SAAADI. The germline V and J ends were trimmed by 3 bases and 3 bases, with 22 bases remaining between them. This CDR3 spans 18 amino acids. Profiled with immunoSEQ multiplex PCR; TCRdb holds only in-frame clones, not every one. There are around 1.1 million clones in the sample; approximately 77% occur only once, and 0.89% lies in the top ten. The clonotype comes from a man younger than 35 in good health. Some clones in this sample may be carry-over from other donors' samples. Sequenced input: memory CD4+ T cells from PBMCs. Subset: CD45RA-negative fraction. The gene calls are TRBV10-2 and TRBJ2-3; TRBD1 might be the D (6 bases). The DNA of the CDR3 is TGCGCCAGCAGTGAAACGTTAACAGGGTCGCTAGCAACAGATACGCAGTATTTT. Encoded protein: CASSETLTGSLATDTQYF.